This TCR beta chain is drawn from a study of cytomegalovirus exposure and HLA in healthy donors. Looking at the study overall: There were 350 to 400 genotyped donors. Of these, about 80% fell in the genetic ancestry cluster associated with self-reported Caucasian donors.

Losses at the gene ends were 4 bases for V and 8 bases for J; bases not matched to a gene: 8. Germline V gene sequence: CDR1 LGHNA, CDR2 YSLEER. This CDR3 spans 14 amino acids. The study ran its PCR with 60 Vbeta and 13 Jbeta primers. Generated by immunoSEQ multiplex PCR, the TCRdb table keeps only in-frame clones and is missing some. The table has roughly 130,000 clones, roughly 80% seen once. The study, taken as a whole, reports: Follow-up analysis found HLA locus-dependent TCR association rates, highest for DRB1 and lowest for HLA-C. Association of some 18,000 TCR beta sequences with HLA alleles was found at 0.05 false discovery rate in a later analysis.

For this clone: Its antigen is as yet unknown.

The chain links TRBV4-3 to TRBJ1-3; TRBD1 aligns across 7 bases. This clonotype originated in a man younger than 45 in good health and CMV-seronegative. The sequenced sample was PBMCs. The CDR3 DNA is TGCGCCAGCAGCCGATATATCCAGGGGGACACCATATATTTT. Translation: CASSRYIQGDTIYF.